A selection of T cell receptor beta chains follows, all from one sample in a study of CD8 T cells in Susac syndrome. TCRdb passed the immunoSEQ multiplex PCR reads through MiXCR, listing each CDR3 protein once. Of some 400,000 distinct CDR3 sequences in the sample, approximately 85% were seen once. Input material: CD8+ T cells from PBMCs. All receptors derive from a human donor with multiple sclerosis. Each CDR3 is given with its conserved first and last residue.

CDR3 protein: CASSPTSGDPPEQYF; V gene: TRBV7-6; J gene: TRBJ2-7
CDR3 protein: CASSYSGQNEQYF; V gene: TRBV6-6; J gene: TRBJ2-7
CDR3 protein: CSAGENYEQYF; V gene: TRBV29-1; J gene: TRBJ2-7
CDR3 protein: CASSYEGPTSYEQYF; V gene: TRBV6-5; J gene: TRBJ2-7
CDR3 protein: CASKGNRDTISYGYTF; V gene: TRBV28; J gene: TRBJ1-2
CDR3 protein: CASSTTSGRASEQFF; V gene: TRBV2; J gene: TRBJ2-1
CDR3 protein: CASSFEGQGYEANYEQYF; V gene: TRBV7-8; J gene: TRBJ2-7
CDR3 protein: CASSLRPGEGNQPQHF; V gene: TRBV4-1; J gene: TRBJ1-5
CDR3 protein: CASPRNDRGRGPGANVLTF; V gene: TRBV27; J gene: TRBJ2-6
CDR3 protein: CASSSSGSWNEQFF; V gene: TRBV19; J gene: TRBJ2-1
CDR3 protein: CASSQTTGSDTQYF; V gene: TRBV3-1; J gene: TRBJ2-3
CDR3 protein: CASSVADDEQYF; V gene: TRBV4-1; J gene: TRBJ2-7
CDR3 protein: CASSSEGDEQFF; V gene: TRBV27; J gene: TRBJ2-1
CDR3 protein: CASITGDYGYTF; V gene: TRBV19; J gene: TRBJ1-2
CDR3 protein: CAWDPGTGDGEQYF; V gene: TRBV30; J gene: TRBJ2-7
CDR3 protein: CSARDPGLAVNRQFF; V gene: TRBV20-1; J gene: TRBJ2-1
CDR3 protein: CASSLVGGANTGELFF; V gene: TRBV12-3/TRBV12-4; J gene: TRBJ2-2
CDR3 protein: CASSTRPGPNYEQYF; V gene: TRBV12-3/TRBV12-4; J gene: TRBJ2-7
CDR3 protein: CASSLSGQGRNNEQFF; V gene: TRBV27; J gene: TRBJ2-1
CDR3 protein: CASSGAEWRDYEQYF; V gene: TRBV27; J gene: TRBJ2-7
CDR3 protein: CATSSTAHPPGVDTQYF; V gene: TRBV15; J gene: TRBJ2-3
CDR3 protein: CASSYHASSGANVLTF; V gene: TRBV6-5; J gene: TRBJ2-6
CDR3 protein: CASSYSPTSGGEYF; V gene: TRBV6-2/TRBV6-3; J gene: TRBJ2-3
CDR3 protein: CASRVQGGSTEAFF; V gene: TRBV28; J gene: TRBJ1-1
CDR3 protein: CASSQVGTQYF; V gene: TRBV3-1; J gene: TRBJ2-3
CDR3 protein: CSARDLVGGGSSYEQYF; V gene: TRBV20-1; J gene: TRBJ2-7
CDR3 protein: CASSSREGGIYNEQFF; V gene: TRBV7-2; J gene: TRBJ2-1
CDR3 protein: CASSSGQDLSYEQYF; V gene: TRBV27; J gene: TRBJ2-7
CDR3 protein: CATRDPGPGVEQYF; V gene: TRBV2; J gene: TRBJ2-7
CDR3 protein: CASSFPEWSGQPTGELFF; V gene: TRBV7-8; J gene: TRBJ2-2
CDR3 protein: CASSQVGTESFYEQYF; V gene: TRBV4-2; J gene: TRBJ2-7
CDR3 protein: CASSLDGLYNEQFF; V gene: TRBV5-6; J gene: TRBJ2-1
CDR3 protein: CASSNSDSFNQPQHF; V gene: TRBV28; J gene: TRBJ1-5
CDR3 protein: CASSYVTRIHEQYF; V gene: TRBV6-5; J gene: TRBJ2-7
CDR3 protein: CASSPGTGTMNTEAFF; V gene: TRBV6-1; J gene: TRBJ1-1
CDR3 protein: CSPGGRQGVNTEAFF; V gene: TRBV20-1; J gene: TRBJ1-1
CDR3 protein: CASSISGAGNQPQHF; V gene: TRBV19; J gene: TRBJ1-5
CDR3 protein: CASNPGPPVHEQFF; V gene: TRBV11-2; J gene: TRBJ2-1
CDR3 protein: CASSRDRGNTGELFF; V gene: TRBV14; J gene: TRBJ2-2
CDR3 protein: CASSDSPHNEQFF; V gene: TRBV2; J gene: TRBJ2-1
CDR3 protein: CASRREMNTEAFF; V gene: TRBV19; J gene: TRBJ1-1
CDR3 protein: CATSRDRQTAEAFF; V gene: TRBV15; J gene: TRBJ1-1
CDR3 protein: CASSPGSPNTEAFF; V gene: TRBV5-1; J gene: TRBJ1-1
CDR3 protein: CASSQIRTDNQPQHF; V gene: TRBV4-1; J gene: TRBJ1-5
CDR3 protein: CASRPLQFNTEAFF; V gene: TRBV28; J gene: TRBJ1-1
CDR3 protein: CASSESLGSTYEQYF; V gene: TRBV10-2; J gene: TRBJ2-7
CDR3 protein: CASSLGYRGNEKLFF; V gene: TRBV12-3/TRBV12-4; J gene: TRBJ1-4
CDR3 protein: CASSQEAVAYEQYF; V gene: TRBV3-1; J gene: TRBJ2-7
CDR3 protein: CSVGEGYTEAFF; V gene: TRBV29-1; J gene: TRBJ1-1
CDR3 protein: CASSLGPILGDTEAFF; V gene: TRBV3-1; J gene: TRBJ1-1
CDR3 protein: CASSYLGSGTQYF; V gene: TRBV6-5; J gene: TRBJ2-5
CDR3 protein: CASSVNQRGTYNEQFF; V gene: TRBV9; J gene: TRBJ2-1
CDR3 protein: CASSETSGIEQFF; V gene: TRBV10-1; J gene: TRBJ2-1
CDR3 protein: CASSITGGDTGELVF; V gene: TRBV19; J gene: TRBJ2-2
CDR3 protein: CSAGTTDTQYF; V gene: TRBV29-1; J gene: TRBJ2-3
CDR3 protein: CASRSLEEQFF; V gene: TRBV5-6; J gene: TRBJ2-1
CDR3 protein: CSVLTTLAGKYNEQFF; V gene: TRBV29-1; J gene: TRBJ2-1
CDR3 protein: CASSQEVGDPYNEQFF; V gene: TRBV4-1; J gene: TRBJ2-1
CDR3 protein: CASSQDFGSGNTIYF; V gene: TRBV3-1; J gene: TRBJ1-3